This TCR beta chain was obtained from a study of T cell repertoires in cytomegalovirus infection. Across the whole study: CMV epitopes that were recently identified and HLA-C-restricted were used alongside well-studied HLA-B-restricted ones. Indications of both CMV infection and matching HLA type were provided by public TCR beta signatures. Regarding the study as a whole: HLA-C-restricted, CMV-specific TCR beta clonotypes were dominant ex vivo. CMV carriers having the relevant HLA were flagged by cumulative public TCR beta family frequency.

Comment on this clonotype: What it binds is unknown.

The CDR3 contains 13 residues. Deletions cut 3 bases from V and 17 bases from J, with 18 bases between. Per germline, CDR1 KGHDR and CDR2 SFDVKD. TCRdb analysed the reads with MiXCR anew, one entry per CDR3 protein. This repertoire shows roughly 500,000 distinct CDR3 sequences, roughly a third found once; its top ten account for roughly a sixth. The receptor was isolated from a human donor in good health (CMV status not recorded). Some clones in this sample may be carry-over from other donors' samples. The V and J genes are TRBV24-1 and TRBJ1-4; no clear D. The sample here was cultured PBMCs, taken from culture after CMV antigen stimulation. The CDR3 nucleotides are TGTGCCACCAGTGATCCCCCCAATGACGGCTGTTTTTTT. This encodes CATSDPPNDGCFF.